The 28 T cell receptor beta chains listed next were all sequenced from one sample in a study of T-cell reconstitution after alpha-beta-depleted transplantation in children. Molecular barcoding with unique molecular identifiers was used for the TCRbeta library. In TCRdb, the PCR reads were re-called with MiXCR into one record per CDR3 protein. The sample has about 610,000 distinct CDR3 sequences, roughly 10% seen once. Sequencing used PBMCs from the stem cell graft donor, obtained from the stem cell graft. These receptors were obtained from a human donor who donated a stem cell graft to a child with acute myeloid leukemia.

There are many counts of this clonotype. The V gene is TRBV9, the J gene TRBJ2-6; a possible D gene is TRBD1 (6 bases). CDR3 length equals 17 residues. Trimming stripped 5 bases from V and 1 base from J, with 16 bases between. Germline V gives CDR1 SGDLS, CDR2 YYNGEE. The DNA for the CDR3 is TGTGCCAGCAGTGACCGACAGGAGGAGTCTGGGGCCAACGTCCTGACTTTC. It specifies CASSDRQEESGANVLTF.

There are many counts of this clonotype. The rearrangement joins TRBV5-1 to TRBJ1-5; 11 nucleotides agree with TRBD1. V shed 1 base and J 7 bases; nucleotides not matched to a gene: 4. The germline V gene has CDR1 SGHRS and CDR2 YFSETQ. The CDR3 runs to 15 residues. CDR3 in amino acids: CASSLSGTGGQPQHF. The CDR3, as DNA: TGCGCCAGCAGCTTGTCCGGGACAGGGGGACAGCCCCAGCATTTT. The complete variable domain, with remaining parts taken from reference TRBV5-1 and TRBJ1-5, reads KAGVTQTPRYLIKTRGQQVTLSCSPISGHRSVSWYQQTPGQGLQFLFEYFSETQRNKGNFPGRFSGRQFSNSRSEMNVSTLELGDSALYLCASSLSGTGGQPQHFGDGTRLSIL.

This clonotype was seen many times. V and J are TRBV6-2 or TRBV6-3 and TRBJ2-1, with D possibly matching TRBD2 (6 bases). V lost 2 bases and J 7 bases, leaving 6 bases between the germline ends. CDR3 length equals 12 residues. CDR1 and CDR2 from the germline V gene are MNHEY and SVGEGT. For the CDR3, the DNA is TGTGCCAGCAGTTACGGGAGGAATGAGCAGTTCTTC. It yields the protein CASSYGRNEQFF.

A word on this clonotype: One base away lies a much larger clone, so this may be a sequencing read error. The V and J genes are TRBV5-6 and TRBJ2-1, with TRBD2 matching over 8 bases. The germline V gene encodes CDR1 SGHDT and CDR2 YYEEEE. This CDR3 contains 15 residues. CDR3 amino acids: CASSLVGLAGNEQCF. The CDR3 DNA follows: TGTGCCAGCAGCTTGGTTGGACTAGCAGGCAATGAGCAGTGCTTC.

This clonotype was seen more than once but under ten times. CDR3 sequence reads: CASSPQRGRETQYF. DNA of the CDR3: TGTGCCAGCAGCCCCCAGCGGGGGCGGGAGACCCAGTACTTC. This rearrangement joins TRBV7-2 to TRBJ2-5, with 8 bases aligning to TRBD2. V gave up 5 bases and J gave up 5 bases; unmatched junction bases: 7. Germline CDR1 reads SGHTA; CDR2 reads FQGNSA. The CDR3 length is 14 residues.

This rearrangement joins TRBV7-9 to TRBJ2-7, with a possible D match to TRBD2 (7 bases). Trimming shortened V by 3 bases and J by 0 bases, and 12 bases separated the two germline ends. CDR1 is SEHNR and CDR2 is FQNEAQ in the germline V gene (reference sequence). This CDR3 comprises 15 residues. As DNA, the CDR3 is TGTGCCAGCAGCTTGGGGGGGGCGGTCTCCTACGAGCAGTACTTC. It codes for CASSLGGAVSYEQYF.

Comments on this clonotype: Compared with germline, one end of the junction differs, possibly owing to a read error. The rearrangement joins TRBV3-1 to TRBJ1-2, with D perhaps matching TRBD1 (5 bases). Germline loops: CDR1 LGHDT, CDR2 YNNKEL (reference sequence). CDR3 length equals 14 residues. The CDR3 DNA is TGTGCCAGCAGCGAAGACAGTAATAACTATGGCTACACCTTC. Translating gives CASSEDSNNYGYTF.

This clonotype appeared many times. The genes are TRBV3-1 and TRBJ1-1; TRBD1 might be the D (5 bases). Trimming left V 1 base short and J 1 base short, with 10 bases between. The CDR3 contains 15 residues. CDR1 and CDR2 (germline): LGHDT, YNNKEL (reference sequence). This chain's CDR3 is CASSQGWGKNTEAFF. The CDR3 DNA reads TGTGCCAGCAGCCAAGGTTGGGGGAAGAACACTGAAGCTTTCTTT.

This clonotype was observed a handful of times. The chain uses TRBV6-4 and TRBJ1-6, with D uncertain. The V and J ends lost 0 bases and 3 bases respectively, with 6 bases between them. Germline CDR1 reads MRHNA; CDR2 reads SNTAGT. The CDR3 is 15 residues long. The CDR3 loop reads CASSDSIDYNSPLHF. Written as DNA, the CDR3 is TGTGCCAGCAGTGACTCGATCGACTATAATTCACCCCTCCACTTT.

This clonotype has only a few counts. V and J are TRBV20-1 and TRBJ2-7; D remains unclear. CDR1 and CDR2 (germline): DFQATT, SNEGSKA (reference sequence). Between the trimmed V and J ends, which lost 4 bases and 2 bases, there was a span of 12 bases. CDR3 length: 13 amino acids. The CDR3: CSATARPPYEQYF. As DNA, the CDR3 is TGCAGTGCTACGGCGAGGCCCCCCTACGAGCAGTACTTC.

This chain links TRBV5-1 with TRBJ2-7; D remains unclear. CDR3 size: 13 residues. Germline CDR1 and CDR2: SGHRS and YFSETQ. V was pared by 0 bases and J by 6 bases, with 10 bases between. Here the CDR3 reads CASSLGTTGEQYF. In DNA, the CDR3 is TGCGCCAGCAGCTTGGGAACTACGGGCGAGCAGTACTTC.

V gene TRBV11-2 combines with J gene TRBJ1-4, with no clear D. CDR3 size: 16 residues. Germline-derived CDR1 and CDR2 are SGHAT and FQNNGV. V shed 4 bases and J shed 3 bases, with 15 bases lying between them. The CDR3 DNA reads TGTGCCAGCAGCTCAATAAAAAGCACGCCTAATGAAAAACTGTTTTTT. The encoded protein is CASSSIKSTPNEKLFF.

This clonotype was recorded a few times. The V gene is TRBV7-2, the J gene TRBJ2-5; 10 bases fit TRBD2. Germline V gene lookup returns CDR1 SGHTA and CDR2 FQGNSA. The CDR3 sequence is 16 residues long. Trimming at V came to 8 bases and at J to 4 bases, leaving 13 bases not matched to a gene. This chain's CDR3 is CASWRSTSGIGETQYF. The CDR3 bases are TGTGCCAGCTGGAGGTCTACTAGCGGGATAGGAGAGACCCAGTACTTC.

The chain employs TRBV30 and TRBJ1-4; D ambiguous. The CDR3 contains 18 residues. Germline assignment: CDR1 GTSNPN and CDR2 SVGIG (reference sequence). The germline V and J ends were trimmed by 1 base and 0 bases, with 18 bases remaining between them. The CDR3 region is CAWSALLGGSATNEKLFF. Here the CDR3 DNA reads TGTGCCTGGAGTGCCCTCCTAGGAGGGTCGGCAACTAATGAAAAACTGTTTTTT.

V gene TRBV12-3 or TRBV12-4 combines with J gene TRBJ1-4; 9 nucleotides match TRBD1. The length of the CDR3 is 17 residues. The ends lost 6 bases at V and 0 bases at J; junction bases unmatched: 8. The CDR3 reads CASRGTGHFATNEKLFF. The CDR3 DNA reads as TGTGCCAGCAGAGGGACAGGGCACTTTGCAACTAATGAAAAACTGTTTTTT.

This clonotype was found many times. The junction differs from germline at one of its ends, possibly a read error. The genes are TRBV5-1 and TRBJ2-5; no clear D gene. Per the germline V gene, CDR1 is SGHRS and CDR2 is YFSETQ. This CDR3 comprises 14 residues. CDR3 sequence (DNA): TGTGCCAGCAGTTTATTGGCTGCTCAAGAGACCCAGTACTTC. As protein: CASSLLAAQETQYF.

This clonotype has a handful of counts. The chain combines TRBV7-9 with TRBJ2-6, with D unclear. CDR1 and CDR2 (germline): SEHNR, FQNEAQ (reference sequence). The CDR3 loop spans 15 amino acids. Trimming took 0 bases from V and 4 from J, leaving 7 bases between them. The CDR3 is CASSLATPGANVLTF. CDR3 bases: TGTGCCAGCAGCTTAGCGACCCCGGGGGCCAACGTCCTGACTTTC.

The rearrangement joins TRBV6-1 to TRBJ2-7, with no clear D. From germline, CDR1 is MNHNS and CDR2 SASEGT. V dropped 2 bases and J dropped 6 bases, with 11 bases sitting between them. The CDR3 is made up of 13 amino acids. DNA of the CDR3: TGTGCCAGCAGTGAACAGACCCCCTCCGAGCAGTACTTC. It codes for CASSEQTPSEQYF.

This sequence joins TRBV6-5 and TRBJ2-7, with 9 bases that match TRBD2. V lost 2 bases and J lost 2; bases outside the gene matches: 4. The CDR3 sequence is 15 residues long. Germline-derived CDR1 and CDR2 are MNHEY and SVGAGI. The CDR3 DNA reads as TGTGCCAGCAGTTACACGATAGCGGGAGCCTACGAGCAGTACTTC. Its translation is CASSYTIAGAYEQYF.

This chain uses TRBV3-1 with TRBJ2-4, with 9 positions matching TRBD2. The CDR3 runs to 14 residues. Germline CDR1 reads LGHDT; CDR2 reads YNNKEL (reference sequence). V lost 6 bases, J lost 7 bases, and 7 bases stayed unmatched. Here the CDR3 DNA reads TGTGCCAGCAGGGGATGGGCGGGGGGGAACATTCAGTACTTC. Translating gives CASRGWAGGNIQYF.

This clonotype showed up just a few times. This chain uses TRBV5-6 with TRBJ1-5; 9 nucleotides align to TRBD1. Per the germline V gene, CDR1 is SGHDT and CDR2 is YYEEEE. J was trimmed by 5 bases and V by 2 bases; bases with no gene match: 5. This CDR3 is 15 amino acids long. The DNA of the CDR3 is TGTGCCAGCAGCTTTAGGACAGGGGAGGATCAGCCCCAGCATTTT. This gives the protein CASSFRTGEDQPQHF.

This chain joins TRBV28 and TRBJ2-5; maybe TRBD2 (6 bases). CDR1 and CDR2 (germline): MDHEN, SYDVKM. CDR3 length: 15 residues. The ends were cut back, 5 bases at V and 7 bases at J, with 20 bases in the middle. The DNA for the CDR3 is TGTGCCAGCAGTGCAAAAGGAGGGGCCCCCCTGACCCAGTACTTC. Amino acids: CASSAKGGAPLTQYF. Together with reference TRBV28 and TRBJ2-5, the CDR3 gives the full variable domain: DVKVTQSSRYLVKRTGEKVFLECVQDMDHENMFWYRQDPGLGLRLIYFSYDVKMKEKGDIPEGYSVSREKKERFSLILESASTNQTSMYLCASSAKGGAPLTQYFGPGTRLLVL.

This chain uses TRBV18 with TRBJ2-1, with unresolved D. The germline V gene has CDR1 KGHSH and CDR2 LQKENI. The CDR3 length is 17 residues. V was clipped by 0 bases and J by 7 bases, with 19 bases between them. The CDR3 here is CASSPPLEKQRMNEQFF. CDR3 in DNA: TGTGCCAGCTCACCACCTCTCGAGAAGCAACGTATGAATGAGCAGTTCTTC.

The sample holds many counts of this clonotype. The chain joins TRBV3-1 to TRBJ2-1; D tentatively reads TRBD1 or TRBD2 (5 bases each). Germline V gene data show CDR1 as LGHDT and CDR2 as YNNKEL (reference sequence). The CDR3 loop spans 16 amino acids. The germline V and J ends were trimmed by 0 bases and 1 base, with 10 bases remaining between them. The chain's CDR3 is CASSQDLGDSYNEQFF. As DNA, the CDR3 is TGTGCCAGCAGCCAAGATCTGGGGGATTCCTACAATGAGCAGTTCTTC.

This clonotype came up many times. This chain joins TRBV6-5 and TRBJ2-7; D ambiguous. V lost 0 bases and J lost 6, with 21 bases in between. This CDR3 has 17 residues. The germline gives CDR1 MNHEY, CDR2 SVGAGI. The CDR3 DNA sequence: TGTGCCAGCAGTTACTCCCGTATCGCTGGGTCTCTCTTCGAGCAGTACTTC. This sequence encodes CASSYSRIAGSLFEQYF.

This clonotype was picked up many times. V and J are TRBV12-3 or TRBV12-4 and TRBJ2-5; D may be TRBD2 (6 bases). The CDR3 extends over 12 amino acids. V was clipped by 7 bases and J by 5 bases, with 11 bases between them. DNA of the CDR3: TGTGCCAGCAATAGCGGCCGGGAGACCCAGTACTTC. Encoded protein: CASNSGRETQYF.

The V and J genes are TRBV19 and TRBJ1-6; TRBD1 matches 10 bases. Germline V gene data show CDR1 as LNHDA and CDR2 as SQIVND (reference sequence). The length of the CDR3 is 13 residues. Trimming cost V 11 bases and J 9 bases; bases outside gene matches: 7. The CDR3 DNA reads as TGTGCCGCCCGGGACAGGGGAGGTTCACCCCTCCACTTT. Amino acids: CAARDRGGSPLHF.

This clonotype has just one count. The chain links TRBV19 to TRBJ2-2; 10 bases are a match to TRBD1. The trim removed 7 bases at V and 5 bases at J, leaving 16 bases unmatched. Per the germline V gene, CDR1 is LNHDA and CDR2 is SQIVND (reference sequence). CDR3 length: 18 amino acids. As DNA, the CDR3 is TGTGCCAGTATCCGCCGGGGACAGGGGCTCTGGGTGACCGGGGAGCTGTTTTTT. Translating it yields CASIRRGQGLWVTGELFF. Looking up the rest from reference TRBV19 and TRBJ2-2 gives the full variable domain: DGGITQSPKYLFRKEGQNVTLSCEQNLNHDAMYWYRQDPGQGLRLIYYSQIVNDFQKGDIAEGYSVSREKKESFPLTVTSAQKNPTAFYLCASIRRGQGLWVTGELFFGEGSRLTVL.